This TCR beta chain was found in a study of blood T cell repertoires in COVID-19. Across the whole study: Samples of COVID-19 (acute and convalescent) were obtained from the United States, Italy and Spain. Nucleic acid was either cDNA or gDNA, and it came from T cells, B-cell-depleted T cells, or PBMCs.

Original handling: For nucleated cells, counts were estimated from reference gene primer amplification. Libraries were prepared by immunoSEQ multiplex PCR; TCRdb keeps only in-frame clonotypes and omits some of them. The DNA gave D and trimming, while V, J and clone size come from that table. The sample consists of 98,000 or so clones, about nine tenths of them appearing once. Trimming pared 5 bases from V and 2 bases from J, leaving 13 bases between. Germline V lookup: CDR1 MDHEN, CDR2 SYDVKM. The CDR3 has 14 residues. The chain is built from TRBV28 and TRBJ2-7; D remains ambiguous. Material: peripheral blood. The sequence was collected from a middle-aged man with acute or convalescent COVID-19. The CDR3 region has the DNA TGTGCCAGCAGTCCAGTGGAGCCTCCCTACGAGCAGTACTTC. Its protein product is CASSPVEPPYEQYF.